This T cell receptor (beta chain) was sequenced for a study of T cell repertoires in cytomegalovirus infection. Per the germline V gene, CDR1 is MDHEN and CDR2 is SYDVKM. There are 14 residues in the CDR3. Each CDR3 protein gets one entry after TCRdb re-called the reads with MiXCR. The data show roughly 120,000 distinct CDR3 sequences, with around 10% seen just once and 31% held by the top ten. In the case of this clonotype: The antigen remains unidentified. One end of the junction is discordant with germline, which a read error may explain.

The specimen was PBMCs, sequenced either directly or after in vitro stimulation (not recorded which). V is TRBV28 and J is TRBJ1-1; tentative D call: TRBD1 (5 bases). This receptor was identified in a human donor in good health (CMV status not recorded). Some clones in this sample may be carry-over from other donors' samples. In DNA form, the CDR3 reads TGTGCCAGCAGTTCAGACAGCTTAGTTGGCCCGCTCCTCTTT. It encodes CASSSDSLVGPLLF. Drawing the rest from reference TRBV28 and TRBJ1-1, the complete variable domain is DVKVTQSSRYLVKRTGEKVFLECVQDMDHENMFWYRQDPGLGLRLIYFSYDVKMKEKGDIPEGYSVSREKKERFSLILESASTNQTSMYLCASSSDSLVGPLLFGQGTRLTVV.